This T cell receptor beta chain was sequenced during a study of T cell responses to AZD1222 COVID-19 vaccine. This clone was seen more than once but under ten times. Its target is unknown. General study findings and limits: The reported proportion of spike-specific TCRs targeting unmutated variant regions was nearly half. When two AZD1222 doses had been given, Spike-specific TCR breadth and depth rose. At baseline, just six or seven AZD1222 recipients tested seropositive. Females outnumbered males among donors, who were mostly white British; clonal diversity was possibly underestimated.

Profiling relied on immunoSEQ multiplex PCR, and the TCRdb table lists in-frame clones only, not all of them. The sample contains about 78,000 clones, approximately 90% of which appear only once. The CDR3 covers 15 residues. J was trimmed by 4 bases and V by 7 bases; bases with no gene match: 11. Germline CDR1 is SGHNT and CDR2 is YYREEE (reference sequence). The TCR sequence derives from an adult in good health. The sample in question was peripheral blood, obtained on day 0 of AZD1222 vaccination. The genes are TRBV5-4 and TRBJ1-5; TRBD1 aligns across 7 bases. The CDR3 here is CASLGRQGRNQPQHF. The CDR3 bases are TGTGCCAGCCTAGGAAGACAGGGTCGGAATCAGCCCCAGCATTTT.